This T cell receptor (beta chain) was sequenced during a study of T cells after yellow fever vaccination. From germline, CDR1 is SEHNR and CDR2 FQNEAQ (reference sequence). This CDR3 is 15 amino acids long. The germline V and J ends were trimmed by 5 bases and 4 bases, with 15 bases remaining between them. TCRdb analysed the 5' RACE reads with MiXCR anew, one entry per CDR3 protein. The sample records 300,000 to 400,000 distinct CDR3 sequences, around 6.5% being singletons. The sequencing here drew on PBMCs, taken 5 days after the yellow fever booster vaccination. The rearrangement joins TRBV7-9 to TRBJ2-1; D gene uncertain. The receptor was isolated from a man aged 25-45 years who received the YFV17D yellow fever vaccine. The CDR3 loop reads CASSPPGALYNEQFF. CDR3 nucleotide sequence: TGTGCCAGCAGCCCCCCGGGCGCACTGTACAATGAGCAGTTCTTC.